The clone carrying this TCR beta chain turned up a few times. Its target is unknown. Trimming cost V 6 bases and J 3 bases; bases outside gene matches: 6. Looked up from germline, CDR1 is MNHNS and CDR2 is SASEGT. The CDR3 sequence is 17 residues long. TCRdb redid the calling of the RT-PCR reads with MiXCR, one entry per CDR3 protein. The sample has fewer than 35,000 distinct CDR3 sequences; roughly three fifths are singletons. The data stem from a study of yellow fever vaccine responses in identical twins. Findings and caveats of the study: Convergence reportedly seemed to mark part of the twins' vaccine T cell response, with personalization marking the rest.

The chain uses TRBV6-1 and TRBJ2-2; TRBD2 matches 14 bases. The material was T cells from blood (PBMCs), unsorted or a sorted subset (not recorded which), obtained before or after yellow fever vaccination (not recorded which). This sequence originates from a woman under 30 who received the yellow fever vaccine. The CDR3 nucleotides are TGTGCCAGCAGGGGACTAGCGGGGGCTACGTACACCGGGGAGCTGTTTTTT. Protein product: CASRGLAGATYTGELFF.